These 11 T cell receptor beta chains share one sample of origin, sequenced in a study of beta chain features in type 1 diabetes (dated by TCRdb to the late 2010s). Library preparation used the immunoSEQ multiplex PCR assay. The entire isolated RNA was reverse transcribed using the High Capacity cDNA Reverse Transcription Kit, and thus expressed TCRB transcripts were sequenced. Imported from immuneACCESS, the table was reduced by TCRdb to in-frame sequences with V and J called. These copies leave out some clones; in studies compared against another copy, an unresolved V gene accounts for under half, and the cause of the remainder is not known. The sample contains around 400,000 clones, roughly 15% of them found a single time. The ten most abundant clones make up approximately 0.019% of the sample. Input material: naive CD4+ T cells from blood. Per the publication, the cell subset or site label means: true naive CD4+ T cells. These receptors all come from a woman aged 18-30 years in good health.

This clone appeared a few times. The sample carries other DNA sequences with the same CDR3. The V gene is TRBV2, the J gene TRBJ2-5; unclear D gene. The ends were cut back, 4 bases at V and 2 bases at J, with 8 bases in the middle. The length of the CDR3 is 13 residues. The germline gives CDR1 SNHLY, CDR2 FYNNEI. CDR3 sequence reads: CASSVTRQETQYF. Written as DNA, the CDR3 is TGTGCCAGCAGTGTTACCAGGCAAGAGACCCAGTACTTC.

The chain is built from TRBV6-5 and TRBJ2-5; 8 bases are a match to TRBD2. The germline V gene encodes CDR1 MNHEY and CDR2 SVGAGI. The V and J ends lost 2 bases and 3 bases, in that order; junction bases with no gene match: 5. The CDR3 loop spans 15 amino acids. The chain's CDR3 is CASSYPGREEETQYF. The CDR3 DNA is TGTGCCAGCAGTTACCCCGGGCGGGAGGAAGAGACCCAGTACTTC.

The chain joins TRBV9 to TRBJ1-4, with TRBD1 matching over 7 bases. J gave up 12 bases and V 0 bases, and 8 bases lay outside the gene matches. The CDR3 runs 14 residues. The germline CDR1 and CDR2 sequences are SGDLS and YYNGEE. Here the CDR3 DNA reads TGTGCCAGCAGCGTAGACAGGGGATTGCGAGAACTGTTTTTT. This translates into CASSVDRGLRELFF.

This clone was found a few times. The chain links TRBV7-2 to TRBJ2-1; 8 nucleotides align to TRBD1. With V trimmed by 1 base and J by 10 bases, 12 bases remained unmatched. This CDR3 has 16 residues. Germline values: CDR1 SGHTA, CDR2 FQGNSA. CDR3 DNA: TGTGCCAGCAGCTTAGGGGGGACAGGTGGGGTCGGGGAGCAGTTCTTC. It yields the protein CASSLGGTGGVGEQFF.

The rearrangement uses TRBV30 and TRBJ2-7; 9 positions agree with TRBD1. The germline V gene has CDR1 GTSNPN and CDR2 SVGIG (reference sequence). CDR3 size: 14 residues. V lost 4 bases to trimming and J lost 5 bases; unmatched junction nucleotides: 9. The CDR3 DNA reads TGTGCCTGGACCAAGGGACAGGGAATCCACGAGCAGTACTTC. This sequence encodes CAWTKGQGIHEQYF.

This clone was seen a few times. The chain couples TRBV6-5 to TRBJ2-7, with a possible D match to TRBD2 (8 bases). The CDR3 loop spans 15 amino acids. V shed 6 bases and J shed 4 bases, with 19 bases lying between them. The germline V gene has CDR1 MNHEY and CDR2 SVGAGI. The CDR3 sequence: CASSGRTGGGYEQYF. DNA of the CDR3: TGTGCCAGCAGCGGCCGGACAGGCGGGGGGTACGAGCAGTACTTC.

J is TRBJ2-7 and V is TRBV15; D not certain. Germline V CDR1 and CDR2: LNHNV, YYDKDF (reference sequence). This CDR3 has 15 residues. Trimming cost V 0 bases and J 0 bases, with 9 bases left between them. This CDR3 reads CATSRDIISSYEQYF. CDR3 sequence (DNA): TGTGCCACCAGCAGAGACATTATCAGCTCCTACGAGCAGTACTTC.

This chain links TRBV10-3 with TRBJ2-5, with 10 bases aligning to TRBD1. J was trimmed by 4 bases and V by 4 bases; bases with no gene match: 3. Germline V lookup: CDR1 ENHRY, CDR2 SYGVKD. The CDR3 covers 14 residues. CDR3 in amino acids: CAISADRGLETQYF. The CDR3, as DNA: TGTGCCATCAGTGCTGACAGGGGGCTAGAGACCCAGTACTTC.

The chain uses TRBV28 and TRBJ2-7; no definite D call. V shed 6 bases and J shed 2 bases, with 8 bases lying between them. Germline V gives CDR1 MDHEN, CDR2 SYDVKM. The CDR3 sequence is 12 residues long. CDR3 loop: CASSPAAYEQYF. DNA of the CDR3: TGTGCCAGCAGCCCCGCGGCCTACGAGCAGTACTTC.

V is TRBV28 and J is TRBJ1-2; 8 nucleotides line up with TRBD1. The V gene's germline CDR1 is MDHEN and CDR2 SYDVKM. J was trimmed by 8 bases and V by 4 bases; bases with no gene match: 12. The CDR3 length is 15 residues. CDR3 sequence reads: CASSSADTGGSGYTF. The CDR3, as DNA: TGTGCCAGCAGTTCCGCGGACACAGGGGGTTCCGGCTACACCTTC.

This clone was counted a few times. The rearrangement links TRBV10-3 to TRBJ2-1; the D is unclear. Germline values: CDR1 ENHRY, CDR2 SYGVKD. V shed 3 bases and J shed 7 bases, with 4 bases lying between them. The CDR3 has 11 amino acids. The CDR3 region has the DNA TGTGCCATCAGTGACGTGAATGAGCAGTTCTTC. Translating it yields CAISDVNEQFF.